This entry lists 22 T cell receptor beta chains sequenced from one sample in a study of T-cell reconstitution after alpha-beta-depleted transplantation in children. Library preparation (for TCRbeta) was performed with unique molecular identifiers. TCRdb processed the PCR reads anew with MiXCR; each CDR3 protein has one entry. Of 220,000 or so distinct CDR3 sequences in the sample, under 9.5% are singletons; the top ten hold less than 8%. This specimen consisted of PBMCs, mostly from graft donor cells, obtained 180 days after TCRalphabeta/CD19-depleted stem cell transplant. These receptors all come from a male patient between 10 and 17 years old who had a stem cell transplant for acute lymphoblastic leukemia, so the T cells may come from the graft donor.

This clonotype appeared many times. The gene calls are TRBV6-2 or TRBV6-3 and TRBJ1-1, with D unresolved. V lost 2 bases to trimming and J lost 0 bases, with 7 bases between them. Germline V gene sequence: CDR1 MNHEY, CDR2 SVGEGT. The CDR3 is 14 residues long. CDR3 coding DNA: TGTGCCAGCAGTTACAGTACTCTGAACACTGAAGCTTTCTTT. Translating gives CASSYSTLNTEAFF.

V usage is TRBV19 and J usage is TRBJ2-7; D unclear. This CDR3 is built from 14 residues. The V end was cut by 5 bases, the J end by 0 bases, with 11 bases between. Germline V lookup: CDR1 LNHDA, CDR2 SQIVND (reference sequence). CDR3 region: CASSGPWGSYEQYF. For the CDR3, the DNA is TGTGCCAGTAGTGGCCCCTGGGGCTCCTACGAGCAGTACTTC.

This clonotype was seen at least ten times. The J gene is TRBJ1-6, the V gene TRBV6-5, with D unclear. Trimming pared 8 bases from V and 9 bases from J, leaving 2 bases between. Germline CDR1 and CDR2: MNHEY and SVGAGI. The CDR3 totals 9 residues. CDR3 protein: CASFSPLHF. CDR3 sequence (DNA): TGTGCCAGCTTTTCACCCCTCCACTTT.

This clonotype was seen repeatedly, ten times or more. The chain links TRBV12-3 or TRBV12-4 to TRBJ1-5, with D tentatively TRBD1 (6 bases). The CDR3 spans 15 residues. Trimming took 5 bases from V and 0 from J, leaving 11 bases between them. CDR3 in DNA: TGTGCCAGCAGTCAGCAGGGGAATAGCAATCAGCCCCAGCATTTT. Its protein is CASSQQGNSNQPQHF.

At least ten counts were recorded for this clonotype. The chain combines TRBV27 with TRBJ2-1; 7 bases match TRBD1. Per the germline V gene, CDR1 is MNHEY and CDR2 is SMNVEV (reference sequence). This CDR3 is built from 15 residues. Germline trimming cut 3 bases from V and 4 bases from J; bases unmatched to any gene: 6. Written as DNA, the CDR3 is TGTGCCAGCAGTTTCCCCGCGGACAGGTACAATGAGCAGTTCTTC. Encoded protein: CASSFPADRYNEQFF.

This clonotype was observed at least ten times. J is TRBJ2-1 and V is TRBV4-2, with 8 bases fitting TRBD2. Trimming at V came to 4 bases and at J to 10 bases, leaving 3 bases not matched to a gene. Per the germline V gene, CDR1 is LGHNA and CDR2 is YNFKEQ. The CDR3 sequence is 12 residues long. The CDR3 loop reads CASSPGGEEQFF. The CDR3 coding sequence is TGTGCCAGCAGCCCGGGAGGGGAAGAGCAGTTCTTC.

This clonotype was seen many times. This chain uses TRBV28 with TRBJ2-6, with 8 bases identical to TRBD1. Looked up from germline, CDR1 is MDHEN and CDR2 is SYDVKM. V lost 3 bases and J lost 4; bases outside the gene matches: 2. The CDR3 is made up of 15 amino acids. The CDR3 is CASSFRGQGANVLTF. The CDR3 nucleotides are TGTGCCAGCAGTTTCAGGGGGCAAGGGGCCAACGTCCTGACTTTC.

This clonotype was observed many times. This sequence joins TRBV5-1 and TRBJ2-2; D gene uncertain. The CDR3 sequence is 15 residues long. Germline-derived CDR1 and CDR2 are SGHRS and YFSETQ. Between the trimmed V and J ends, which lost 2 bases and 0 bases, there was a span of 8 bases. CDR3 nucleotide sequence: TGCGCCAGCAGCTTTTCCCCTGCGAACACCGGGGAGCTGTTTTTT. This encodes CASSFSPANTGELFF.

This clonotype was detected many times. This sequence joins TRBV9 and TRBJ2-1; D unresolved. The CDR3 is made up of 13 amino acids. The germline V and J ends were trimmed by 0 bases and 5 bases, with 6 bases remaining between them. CDR1 SGDLS and CDR2 YYNGEE come from the germline V gene. Here the CDR3 DNA reads TGTGCCAGCAGCGTAGCTACCCACAATGAGCAGTTCTTC. Translating it yields CASSVATHNEQFF. Supplemented by reference TRBV9 and TRBJ2-1, the full variable domain reads DSGVTQTPKHLITATGQRVTLRCSPRSGDLSVYWYQQSLDQGLQFLIQYYNGEERAKGNILERFSAQQFPDLHSELNLSSLELGDSALYFCASSVATHNEQFFGPGTRLTVL.

Ten or more counts support this clonotype. The rearrangement joins TRBV5-6 to TRBJ2-2; 10 nucleotides agree with TRBD2. With V trimmed by 6 bases and J by 1 base, 6 bases remained unmatched. The CDR3 spans 16 residues. Germline V gene data show CDR1 as SGHDT and CDR2 as YYEEEE. The CDR3 reads CASTSAGGLNTGELFF. The CDR3 DNA sequence: TGTGCCAGCACCTCAGCGGGAGGGCTGAACACCGGGGAGCTGTTTTTT. Variable domain in full (rest from reference TRBV5-6 and TRBJ2-2): DAGVTQSPTHLIKTRGQQVTLRCSPKSGHDTVSWYQQALGQGPQFIFQYYEEEERQRGNFPDRFSGHQFPNYSSELNVNALLLGDSALYLCASTSAGGLNTGELFFGEGSRLTVL.

This clonotype appeared many times. The J gene is TRBJ2-3, the V gene TRBV4-2; 10 bases are shared with TRBD2. Per the germline V gene, CDR1 is LGHNA and CDR2 is YNFKEQ. The V segment lost 5 bases and the J segment 1 base; nucleotides outside the gene matches: 9. The length of the CDR3 is 17 residues. The CDR3 coding sequence is TGTGCCAGCAGCTACCTTAAGGGGACTAGCGGCACAGATACGCAGTATTTT. The encoded protein is CASSYLKGTSGTDTQYF.

There are many counts of this clonotype. For the CDR3, the DNA is TGTGCCAGCAGACTTTACGGGACCCAGTACTTC. The encoded protein is CASRLYGTQYF. This chain joins TRBV2 and TRBJ2-5; D is undetermined. The V gene's germline CDR1 is SNHLY and CDR2 FYNNEI. The CDR3 spans 11 residues. The germline V and J ends were trimmed by 6 bases and 7 bases, with 9 bases remaining between them. Full variable domain (outside the CDR3, taken from reference TRBV2 and TRBJ2-5): EPEVTQTPSHQVTQMGQEVILRCVPISNHLYFYWYRQILGQKVEFLVSFYNNEISEKSEIFDDQFSVERPDGSNFTLKIRSTKLEDSAMYFCASRLYGTQYFGPGTRLLVL.

This clonotype was counted at least ten times. The chain has TRBV5-6 and TRBJ1-2, with a weak D call TRBD1 (6 bases). The V gene lost 2 bases and the J gene lost 1 base, with 9 bases spanning the gap. CDR3 length: 14 amino acids. Germline lookup yields CDR1 SGHDT and CDR2 YYEEEE. As DNA, the CDR3 is TGTGCCAGCAGCTTTTTACAGGGTAACTATGGCTACACCTTC. Protein product: CASSFLQGNYGYTF.

The V and J genes are TRBV5-1 and TRBJ2-3; tentative D call: TRBD2 (5 bases). Trimming removed 2 bases at V and 3 bases at J, with 10 bases between. The germline CDR1 and CDR2 sequences are SGHRS and YFSETQ. This CDR3 comprises 14 residues. CDR3 region: CASSFEGSTDTQYF. In DNA form, the CDR3 reads TGCGCCAGCAGCTTTGAGGGATCTACAGATACGCAGTATTTT.

By share of the sample, this clonotype is medium-sized. An end of the junction does not agree with germline; a read error may underlie this. The chain carries TRBV5-1 and TRBJ1-1; no clear D gene. CDR3 length: 13 residues. Germline values: CDR1 SGHRS, CDR2 YFSETQ. CDR3 in DNA: TGTGCCAGCAGCCTTGGGGTAAACACTGAAGCTTTCTTT. Its translation: CASSLGVNTEAFF. Supplemented by reference TRBV5-1 and TRBJ1-1, the full variable domain reads KAGVTQTPRYLIKTRGQQVTLSCSPISGHRSVSWYQQTPGQGLQFLFEYFSETQRNKGNFPGRFSGRQFSNSRSEMNVSTLELGDSALYLCASSLGVNTEAFFGQGTRLTVV.

Ten or more counts support this clonotype. The V and J genes are TRBV10-3 and TRBJ2-1; 9 bases are shared with TRBD1. V lost 6 bases to trimming and J lost 4 bases; unmatched junction nucleotides: 4. The germline V gene encodes CDR1 ENHRY and CDR2 SYGVKD. The CDR3 extends over 14 amino acids. The CDR3 DNA reads as TGTGCCATCAGGCGGACAGGGGAGTACAATGAGCAGTTCTTC. Translation: CAIRRTGEYNEQFF.

There are many counts of this clonotype. The J gene is TRBJ1-2, the V gene TRBV7-9; D call uncertain. The CDR3 runs to 11 residues. CDR1 SEHNR and CDR2 FQNEAQ come from the germline V gene (reference sequence). V was cut by 3 bases and J by 6 bases, with 5 bases left in between. For the CDR3, the DNA is TGTGCCAGCAGCTTTGTCGATGGCTACACCTTC. This gives the protein CASSFVDGYTF.

This clonotype was observed at least ten times. The chain combines TRBV7-9 with TRBJ2-1; D call uncertain. V lost 5 bases to trimming and J lost 8 bases, with 22 bases between them. Per the germline V gene, CDR1 is SEHNR and CDR2 is FQNEAQ (reference sequence). This CDR3 has 16 amino acids. For the CDR3, the DNA is TGTGCCAGCAGCGACGCTGGTGCCCTCCCGCGAGATGAGCAGTTCTTC. This sequence encodes CASSDAGALPRDEQFF.

This clonotype was counted many times. J is TRBJ2-5 and V is TRBV4-3, with 10 bases aligning to TRBD2. V lost 1 base, J lost 6 bases, and 8 bases stayed unmatched. The CDR3 spans 16 residues. CDR1 is LGHNA and CDR2 is YSLEER in the germline V gene. The CDR3 here is CASSQGPAGGLKTQYF. Written as DNA, the CDR3 is TGCGCCAGCAGCCAAGGACCAGCGGGGGGGCTTAAGACCCAGTACTTC.

This clonotype has a count of ten or more. The chain uses TRBV12-3 or TRBV12-4 and TRBJ2-2; D remains ambiguous. This CDR3 is built from 15 residues. The germline V and J ends were trimmed by 7 bases and 6 bases, with 18 bases remaining between them. CDR3 residues: CASTTWSLFPGELFF. CDR3 in DNA: TGTGCCAGCACAACATGGTCCCTTTTCCCCGGGGAGCTGTTTTTT.

This clonotype showed up many times. The chain links TRBV7-2 to TRBJ2-6; D uncertain. The CDR3 runs to 15 residues. In germline, CDR1 is SGHTA, CDR2 FQGNSA. Trimming removed 8 bases at V and 0 bases at J, with 11 bases between. CDR3 nucleotide sequence: TGTGCCAGCTCTTTCGTGGGCTCTGGGGCCAACGTCCTGACTTTC. Translated, it gives CASSFVGSGANVLTF.

At least ten counts were recorded for this clonotype. The chain couples TRBV24-1 to TRBJ2-2; D perhaps matches TRBD2 (6 bases). The V end was cut by 4 bases, the J end by 3 bases, with 14 bases between. Germline CDR1 and CDR2: KGHDR and SFDVKD. The CDR3 covers 16 residues. Written as DNA, the CDR3 is TGTGCCACCAGTGACCCCATGGGGACTTACACCGGGGAGCTGTTTTTT. This encodes CATSDPMGTYTGELFF.